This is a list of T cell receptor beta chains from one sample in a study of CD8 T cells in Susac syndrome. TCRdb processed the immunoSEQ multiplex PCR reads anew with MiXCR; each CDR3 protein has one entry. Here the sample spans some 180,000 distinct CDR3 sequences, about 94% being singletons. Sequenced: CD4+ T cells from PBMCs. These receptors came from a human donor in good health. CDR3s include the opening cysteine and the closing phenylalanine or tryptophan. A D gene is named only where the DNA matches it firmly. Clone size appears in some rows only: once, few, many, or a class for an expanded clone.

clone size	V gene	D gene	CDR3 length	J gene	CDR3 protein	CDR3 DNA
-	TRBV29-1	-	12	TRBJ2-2	CSVAGFAGELFF	TGCAGCGTTGCCGGGTTCGCCGGGGAGCTGTTTTTT
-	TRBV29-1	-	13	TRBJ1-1	CSVDRGGNTEAFF	TGCAGCGTTGACAGGGGAGGGAACACTGAAGCTTTCTTT
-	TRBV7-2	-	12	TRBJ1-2	CASSFENYGYTF	TGTGCCAGCAGCTTCGAGAACTATGGCTACACCTTC
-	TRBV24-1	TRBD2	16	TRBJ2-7	CATSDPVASGAEEQYF	TGTGCCACCAGTGATCCTGTGGCTAGCGGGGCGGAGGAGCAGTACTTC
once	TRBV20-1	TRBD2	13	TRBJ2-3	CSPWGGSTDTQYF	TGCAGTCCTTGGGGGGGGAGCACAGATACGCAGTATTTT
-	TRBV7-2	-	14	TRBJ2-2	CASSLHKNTGELFF	TGTGCCAGCAGCTTACACAAAAACACCGGGGAGCTGTTTTTT
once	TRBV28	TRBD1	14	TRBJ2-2	CASRRAGGTGELFF	TGTGCCAGCAGGAGGGCAGGGGGAACCGGGGAGCTGTTTTTT
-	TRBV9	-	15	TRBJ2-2	CASSKTLQGTGELFF	TGTGCCAGCAGCAAAACCCTTCAGGGGACCGGGGAGCTGTTTTTT
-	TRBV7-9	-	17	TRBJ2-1	CASSFDSGLSSYNEQFF	TGTGCCAGCAGCTTTGATAGCGGCCTGAGCTCCTACAATGAGCAGTTCTTC
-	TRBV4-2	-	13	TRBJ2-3	CASSQLGTDTQYF	TGTGCCAGCAGCCAACTCGGCACAGATACGCAGTATTTT
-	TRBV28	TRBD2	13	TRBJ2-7	CASSGGRGYEQYF	TGTGCCAGCAGCGGGGGGAGAGGGTACGAGCAGTACTTC
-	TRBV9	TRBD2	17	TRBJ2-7	CASSVATETSGRDEQYF	TGTGCCAGCAGCGTAGCTACTGAGACTAGCGGGAGGGACGAGCAGTACTTC
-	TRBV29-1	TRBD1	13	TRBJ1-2	CSGGDRVPYGYTF	TGCAGCGGGGGGGACAGGGTTCCCTATGGCTACACCTTC
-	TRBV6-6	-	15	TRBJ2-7	CASTWAPGPRNEQYF	TGTGCCAGCACCTGGGCTCCGGGACCCCGGAACGAGCAGTACTTC
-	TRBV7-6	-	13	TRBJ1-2	CASSFDRNYGYTF	TGTGCCAGCAGTTTTGACAGGAACTATGGCTACACCTTC
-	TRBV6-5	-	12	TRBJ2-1	CASQNHRNEQFF	TGTGCCAGCCAGAATCACAGAAATGAGCAGTTCTTC
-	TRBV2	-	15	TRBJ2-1	CASSGAVSSYNEQFF	TGTGCCAGCAGTGGGGCGGTGAGCTCCTACAATGAGCAGTTCTTC
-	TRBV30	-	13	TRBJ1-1	CAWSPLVDTEAFF	TGTGCCTGGAGTCCCTTAGTGGACACTGAAGCTTTCTTT
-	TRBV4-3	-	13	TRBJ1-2	CASSQDRDLGYTF	TGCGCCAGCAGCCAAGACCGGGATCTCGGCTACACCTTC
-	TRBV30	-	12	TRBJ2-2	CAWTPPRGELFF	TGTGCCTGGACCCCCCCACGCGGGGAGCTGTTTTTT
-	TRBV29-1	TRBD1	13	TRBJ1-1	CSVGQGVETEAFF	TGCAGCGTTGGACAGGGGGTGGAGACTGAAGCTTTCTTT
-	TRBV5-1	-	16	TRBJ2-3	CASSSEGRYGTDTQYF	TGCGCCAGCAGCTCGGAGGGCAGGTATGGCACAGATACGCAGTATTTT
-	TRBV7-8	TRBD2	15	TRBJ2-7	CASTLGGRPPYEQYF	TGTGCCAGCACCCTCGGGGGGAGGCCTCCCTACGAGCAGTACTTC
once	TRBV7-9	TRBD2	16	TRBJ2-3	CASSLARLAGADTQYF	TGTGCCAGCAGCTTAGCGCGGCTAGCGGGAGCAGATACGCAGTATTTT
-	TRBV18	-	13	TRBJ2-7	CASSPEGNYEQYF	TGTGCCAGCTCACCTGAAGGTAACTACGAGCAGTACTTC
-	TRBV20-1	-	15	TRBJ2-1	CSAVVTGRAYNEQFF	TGCAGTGCTGTAGTGACAGGGAGGGCCTACAATGAGCAGTTCTTC
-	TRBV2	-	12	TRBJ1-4	CASNWSGEKLFF	TGTGCCAGCAATTGGAGCGGTGAAAAACTGTTTTTT
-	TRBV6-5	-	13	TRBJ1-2	CASSYRAVGGYTF	TGTGCCAGCAGTTACCGGGCGGTGGGGGGCTACACCTTC
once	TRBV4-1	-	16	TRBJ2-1	CASSQVRGPSYNEQFF	TGCGCCAGCAGCCAAGTCAGAGGGCCTTCCTACAATGAGCAGTTCTTC
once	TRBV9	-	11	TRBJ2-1	CASSVGHEQFF	TGTGCCAGCAGCGTAGGGCATGAGCAGTTCTTC
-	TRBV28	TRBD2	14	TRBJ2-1	CASSDSGAGGEQFF	TGTGCCAGCAGCGACAGCGGCGCGGGGGGTGAGCAGTTCTTC
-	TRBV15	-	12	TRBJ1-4	CATSRADEKLFF	TGTGCCACCAGCAGAGCTGATGAAAAACTGTTTTTT
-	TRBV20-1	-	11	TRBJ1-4	CSARDRGKLFF	TGCAGTGCTAGGGACCGGGGAAAACTGTTTTTT
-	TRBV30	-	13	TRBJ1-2	CAWTSWDTYGYTF	TGTGCCTGGACCAGCTGGGACACCTATGGCTACACCTTC
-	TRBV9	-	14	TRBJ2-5	CASSVDTSRETQYF	TGTGCCAGCAGCGTAGATACTAGCCGAGAGACCCAGTACTTC
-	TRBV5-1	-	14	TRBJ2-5	CASSLNGGKETQYF	TGCGCCAGCAGCTTAAACGGAGGGAAAGAGACCCAGTACTTC
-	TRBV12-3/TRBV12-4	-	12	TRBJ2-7	CASSSGMAEQYF	TGTGCCAGCAGTTCCGGGATGGCCGAGCAGTACTTC
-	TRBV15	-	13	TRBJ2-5	CATSKPPYSTQCF	TGTGCCACCAGCAAGCCCCCCTACAGTACCCAGTGCTTC
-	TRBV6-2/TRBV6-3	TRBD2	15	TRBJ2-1	CASSSLAGFDDEQFF	TGTGCCAGCAGTTCCCTAGCGGGATTTGATGATGAGCAGTTCTTC
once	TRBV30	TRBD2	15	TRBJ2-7	CAWSYEGLAVIGQYF	TGTGCCTGGAGTTACGAGGGACTAGCGGTGATAGGGCAGTACTTC
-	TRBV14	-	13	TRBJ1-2	CASSQDLRDGYTF	TGTGCCAGCAGCCAAGATTTGAGGGATGGCTACACCTTC
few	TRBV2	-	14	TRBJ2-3	CASSVDPSTDTQYF	TGTGCCAGCAGTGTGGACCCAAGCACAGATACGCAGTATTTT
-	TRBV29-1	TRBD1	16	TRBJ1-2	CSVKGSRGSVIGGYTF	TGCAGCGTTAAGGGGAGCAGGGGGTCTGTTATAGGTGGCTACACCTTC